This TCR beta chain was retrieved from a study of T cell repertoires in cytomegalovirus infection. One entry per CDR3 protein, called by TCRdb with MiXCR from the reads. This sample has approximately 770,000 distinct CDR3 sequences, with around 29% found just once. On this clonotype: Its antigen remains unidentified.

V was trimmed by 4 bases and J by 8 bases, leaving 11 bases between them. The CDR3 is 12 amino acids. CDR1 is MNHEY, CDR2 SVGEGT, per germline. This TCR was sampled from a human donor in good health (CMV status not recorded). Some clones in this sample may be carry-over from other donors' samples. This chain connects TRBV6-2 or TRBV6-3 to TRBJ1-2, with D hard to call. The source material was cultured CD8+ T cells from PBMCs, sampled from culture after CMV antigen stimulation. CDR3: CASSFGREGYTF. The DNA of the CDR3 is TGTGCCAGCAGTTTCGGACGTGAAGGCTACACCTTC.